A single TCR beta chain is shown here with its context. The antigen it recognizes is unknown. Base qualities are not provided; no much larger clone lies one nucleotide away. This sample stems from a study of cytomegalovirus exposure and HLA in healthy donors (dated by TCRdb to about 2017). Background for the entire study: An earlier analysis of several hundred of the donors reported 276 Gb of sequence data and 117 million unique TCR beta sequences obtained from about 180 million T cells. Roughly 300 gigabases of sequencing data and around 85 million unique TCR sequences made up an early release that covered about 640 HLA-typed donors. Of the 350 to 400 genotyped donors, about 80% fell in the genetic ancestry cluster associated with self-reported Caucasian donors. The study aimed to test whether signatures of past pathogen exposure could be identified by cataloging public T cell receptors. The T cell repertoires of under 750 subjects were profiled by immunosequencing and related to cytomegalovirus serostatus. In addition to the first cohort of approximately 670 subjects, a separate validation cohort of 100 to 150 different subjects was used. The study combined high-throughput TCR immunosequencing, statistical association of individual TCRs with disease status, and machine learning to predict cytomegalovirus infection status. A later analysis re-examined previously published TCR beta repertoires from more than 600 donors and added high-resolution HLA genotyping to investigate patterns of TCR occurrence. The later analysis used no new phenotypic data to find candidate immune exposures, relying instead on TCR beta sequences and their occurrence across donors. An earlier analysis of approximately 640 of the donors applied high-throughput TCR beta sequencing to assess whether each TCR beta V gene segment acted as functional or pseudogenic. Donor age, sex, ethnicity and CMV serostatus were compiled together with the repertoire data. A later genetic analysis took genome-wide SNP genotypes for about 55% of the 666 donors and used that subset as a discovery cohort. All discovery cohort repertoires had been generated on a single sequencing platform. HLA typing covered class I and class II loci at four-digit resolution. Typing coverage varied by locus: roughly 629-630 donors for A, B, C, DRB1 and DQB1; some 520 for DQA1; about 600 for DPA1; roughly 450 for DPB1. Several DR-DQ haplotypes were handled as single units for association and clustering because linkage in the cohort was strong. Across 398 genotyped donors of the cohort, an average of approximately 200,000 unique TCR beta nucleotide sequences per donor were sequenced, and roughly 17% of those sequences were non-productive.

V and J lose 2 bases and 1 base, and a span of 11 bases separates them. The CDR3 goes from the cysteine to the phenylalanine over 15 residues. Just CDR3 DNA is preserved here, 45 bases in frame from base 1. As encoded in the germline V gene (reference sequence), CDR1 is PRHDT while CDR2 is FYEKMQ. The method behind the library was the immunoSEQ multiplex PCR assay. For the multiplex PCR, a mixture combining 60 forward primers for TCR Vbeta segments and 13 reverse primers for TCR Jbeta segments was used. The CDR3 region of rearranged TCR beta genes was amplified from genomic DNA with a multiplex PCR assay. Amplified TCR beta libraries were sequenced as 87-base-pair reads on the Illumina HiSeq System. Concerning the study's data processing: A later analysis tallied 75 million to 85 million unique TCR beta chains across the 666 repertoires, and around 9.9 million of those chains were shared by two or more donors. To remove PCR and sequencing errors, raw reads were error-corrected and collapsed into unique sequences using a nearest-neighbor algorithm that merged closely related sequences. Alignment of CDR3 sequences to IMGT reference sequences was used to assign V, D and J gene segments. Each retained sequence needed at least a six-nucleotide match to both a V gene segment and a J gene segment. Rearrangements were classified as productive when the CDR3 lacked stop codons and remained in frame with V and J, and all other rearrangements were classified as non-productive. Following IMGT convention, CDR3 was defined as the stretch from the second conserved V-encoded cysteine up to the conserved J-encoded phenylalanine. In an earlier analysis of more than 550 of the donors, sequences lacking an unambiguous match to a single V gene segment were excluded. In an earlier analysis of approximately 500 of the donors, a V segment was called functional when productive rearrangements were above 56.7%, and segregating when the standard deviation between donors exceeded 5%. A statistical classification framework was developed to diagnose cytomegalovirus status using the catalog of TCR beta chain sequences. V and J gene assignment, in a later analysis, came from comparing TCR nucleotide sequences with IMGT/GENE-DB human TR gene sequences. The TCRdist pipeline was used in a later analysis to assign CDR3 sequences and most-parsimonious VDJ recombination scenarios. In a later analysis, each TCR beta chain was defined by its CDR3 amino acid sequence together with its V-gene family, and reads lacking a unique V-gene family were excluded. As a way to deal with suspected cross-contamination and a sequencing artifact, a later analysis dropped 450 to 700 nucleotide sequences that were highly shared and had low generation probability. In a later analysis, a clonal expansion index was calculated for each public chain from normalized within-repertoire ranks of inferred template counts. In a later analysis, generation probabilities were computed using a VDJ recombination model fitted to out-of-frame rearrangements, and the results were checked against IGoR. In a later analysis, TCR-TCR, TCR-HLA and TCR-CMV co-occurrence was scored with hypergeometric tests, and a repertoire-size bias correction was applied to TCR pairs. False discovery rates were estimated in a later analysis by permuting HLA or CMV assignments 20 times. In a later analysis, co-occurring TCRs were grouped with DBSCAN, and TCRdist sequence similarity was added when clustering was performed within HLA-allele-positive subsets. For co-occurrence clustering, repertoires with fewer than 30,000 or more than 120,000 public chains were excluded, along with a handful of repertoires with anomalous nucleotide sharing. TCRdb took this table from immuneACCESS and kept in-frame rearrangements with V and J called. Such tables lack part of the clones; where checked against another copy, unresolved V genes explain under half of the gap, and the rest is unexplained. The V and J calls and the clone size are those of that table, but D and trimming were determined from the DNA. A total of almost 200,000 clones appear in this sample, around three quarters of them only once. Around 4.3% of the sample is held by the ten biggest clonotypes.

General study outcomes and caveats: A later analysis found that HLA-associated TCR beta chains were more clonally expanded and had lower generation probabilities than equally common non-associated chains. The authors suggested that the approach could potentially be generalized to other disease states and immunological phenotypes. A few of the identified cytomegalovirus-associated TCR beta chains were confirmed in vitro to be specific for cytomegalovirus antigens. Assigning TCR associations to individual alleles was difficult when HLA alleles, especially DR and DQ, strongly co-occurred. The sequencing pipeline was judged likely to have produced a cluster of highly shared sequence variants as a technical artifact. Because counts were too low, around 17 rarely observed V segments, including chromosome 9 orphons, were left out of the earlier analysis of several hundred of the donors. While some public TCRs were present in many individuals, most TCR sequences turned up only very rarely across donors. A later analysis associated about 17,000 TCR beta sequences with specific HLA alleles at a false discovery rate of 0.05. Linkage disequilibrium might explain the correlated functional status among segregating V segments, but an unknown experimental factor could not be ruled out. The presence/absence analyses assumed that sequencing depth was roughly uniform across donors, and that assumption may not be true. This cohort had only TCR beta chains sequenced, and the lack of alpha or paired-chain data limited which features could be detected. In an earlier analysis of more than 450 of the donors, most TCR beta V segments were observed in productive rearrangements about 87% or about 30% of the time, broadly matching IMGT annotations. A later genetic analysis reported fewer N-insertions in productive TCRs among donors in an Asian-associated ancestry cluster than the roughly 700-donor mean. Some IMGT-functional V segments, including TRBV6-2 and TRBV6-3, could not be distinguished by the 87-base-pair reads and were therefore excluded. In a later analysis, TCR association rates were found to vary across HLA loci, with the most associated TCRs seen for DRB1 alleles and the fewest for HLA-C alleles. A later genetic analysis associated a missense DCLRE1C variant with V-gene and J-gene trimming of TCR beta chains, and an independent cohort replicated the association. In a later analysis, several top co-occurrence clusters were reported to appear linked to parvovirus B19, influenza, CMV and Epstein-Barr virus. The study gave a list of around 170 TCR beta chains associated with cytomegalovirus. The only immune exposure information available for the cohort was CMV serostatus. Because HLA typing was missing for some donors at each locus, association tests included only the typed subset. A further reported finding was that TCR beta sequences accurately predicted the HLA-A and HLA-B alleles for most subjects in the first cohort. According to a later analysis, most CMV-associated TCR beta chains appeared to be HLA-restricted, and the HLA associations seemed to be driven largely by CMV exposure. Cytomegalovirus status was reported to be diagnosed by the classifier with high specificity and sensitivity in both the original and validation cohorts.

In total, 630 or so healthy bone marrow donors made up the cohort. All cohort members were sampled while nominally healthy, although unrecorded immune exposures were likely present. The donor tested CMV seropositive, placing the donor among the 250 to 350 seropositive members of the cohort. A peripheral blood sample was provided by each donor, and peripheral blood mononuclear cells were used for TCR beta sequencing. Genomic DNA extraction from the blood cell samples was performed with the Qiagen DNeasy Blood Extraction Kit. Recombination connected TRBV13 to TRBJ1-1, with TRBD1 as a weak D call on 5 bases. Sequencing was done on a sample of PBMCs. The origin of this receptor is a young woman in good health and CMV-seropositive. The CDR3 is CASSLIGHSNTEAFF. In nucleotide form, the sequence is TGTGCCAGCAGCTTAATAGGACACTCGAACACTGAAGCTTTCTTT.